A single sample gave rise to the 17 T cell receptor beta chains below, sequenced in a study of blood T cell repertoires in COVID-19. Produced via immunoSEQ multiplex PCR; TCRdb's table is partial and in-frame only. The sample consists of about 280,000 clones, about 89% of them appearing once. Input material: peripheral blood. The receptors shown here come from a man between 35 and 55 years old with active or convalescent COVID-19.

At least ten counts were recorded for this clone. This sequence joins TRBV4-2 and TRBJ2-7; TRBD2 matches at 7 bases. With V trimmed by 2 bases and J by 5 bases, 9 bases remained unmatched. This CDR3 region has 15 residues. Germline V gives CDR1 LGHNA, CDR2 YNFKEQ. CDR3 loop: CASSQPGTKAHEQYF. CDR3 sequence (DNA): TGTGCCAGCAGCCAACCCGGGACTAAGGCTCACGAGCAGTACTTC.

The CDR3 sequence: CASSPPGPPGSEQYF. In DNA, the CDR3 is TGTGCCAGCAGCCCCCCCGGACCGCCGGGGAGCGAGCAGTACTTC. This chain joins TRBV7-9 and TRBJ2-7, with D perhaps matching TRBD2 (5 bases). Germline CDR1 SEHNR, CDR2 FQNEAQ (reference sequence). The CDR3 runs 15 residues. Deletions cut 5 bases from V and 6 bases from J, with 20 bases between.

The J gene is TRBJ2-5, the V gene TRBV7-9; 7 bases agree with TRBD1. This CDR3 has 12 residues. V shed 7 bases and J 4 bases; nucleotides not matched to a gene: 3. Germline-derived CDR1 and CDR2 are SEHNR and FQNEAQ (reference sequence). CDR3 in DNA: TGTGCCAGCAACCCAGGGGGAGAGACCCAGTACTTC. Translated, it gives CASNPGGETQYF. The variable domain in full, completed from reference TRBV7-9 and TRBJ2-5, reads DTGVSQNPRHKITKRGQNVTFRCDPISEHNRLYWYRQTLGQGPEFLTYFQNEAQLEKSRLLSDRFSAERPKGSFSTLEIQRTEQGDSAMYLCASNPGGETQYFGPGTRLLVL.

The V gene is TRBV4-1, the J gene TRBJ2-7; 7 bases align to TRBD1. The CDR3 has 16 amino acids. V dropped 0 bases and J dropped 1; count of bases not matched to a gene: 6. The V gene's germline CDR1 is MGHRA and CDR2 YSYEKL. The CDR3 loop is CASSQDFGTESYEQYF. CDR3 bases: TGCGCCAGCAGCCAAGATTTCGGGACAGAATCCTACGAGCAGTACTTC.

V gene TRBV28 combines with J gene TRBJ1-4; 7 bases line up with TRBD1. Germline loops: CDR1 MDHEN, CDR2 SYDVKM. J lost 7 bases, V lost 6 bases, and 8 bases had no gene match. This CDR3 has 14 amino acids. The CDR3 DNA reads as TGTGCCAGCAGACTAACAGGGGCGGGTGAAAAACTGTTTTTT. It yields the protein CASRLTGAGEKLFF.

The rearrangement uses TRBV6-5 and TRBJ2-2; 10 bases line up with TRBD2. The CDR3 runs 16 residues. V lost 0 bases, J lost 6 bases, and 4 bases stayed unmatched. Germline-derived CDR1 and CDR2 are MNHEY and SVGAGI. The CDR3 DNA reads TGTGCCAGCAGTTACTCGCTAGCGGGAGTGGCCGGGGAGCTGTTTTTT. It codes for CASSYSLAGVAGELFF.

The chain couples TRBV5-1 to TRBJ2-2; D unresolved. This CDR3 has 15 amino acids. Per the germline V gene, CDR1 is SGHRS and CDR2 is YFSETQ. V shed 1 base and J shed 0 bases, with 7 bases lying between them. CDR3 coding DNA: TGCGCCAGCAGCTTGATAGAGGCGAACACCGGGGAGCTGTTTTTT. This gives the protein CASSLIEANTGELFF.

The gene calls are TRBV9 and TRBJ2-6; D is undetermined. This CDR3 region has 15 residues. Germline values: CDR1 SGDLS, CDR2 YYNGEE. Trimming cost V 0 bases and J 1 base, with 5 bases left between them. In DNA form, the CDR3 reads TGTGCCAGCAGCGTAGTGACTTCTGGGGCCAACGTCCTGACTTTC. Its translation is CASSVVTSGANVLTF.

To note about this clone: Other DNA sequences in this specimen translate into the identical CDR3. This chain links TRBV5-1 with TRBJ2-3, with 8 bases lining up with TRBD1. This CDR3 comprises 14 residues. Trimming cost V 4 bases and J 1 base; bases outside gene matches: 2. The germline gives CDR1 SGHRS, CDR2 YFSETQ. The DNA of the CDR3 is TGCGCCAGCAGCCCGGGACAGGGCACAGATACGCAGTATTTT. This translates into CASSPGQGTDTQYF.

CDR3 loop: CASSLIGENTEAFF. In DNA, the CDR3 is TGTGCCAGCAGTTTAATAGGAGAGAACACTGAAGCTTTCTTT. The chain couples TRBV28 to TRBJ1-1; D not certain. The CDR3 has 14 residues. Germline CDR1 and CDR2: MDHEN and SYDVKM. Trimming pared 2 bases from V and 1 base from J, leaving 8 bases between.

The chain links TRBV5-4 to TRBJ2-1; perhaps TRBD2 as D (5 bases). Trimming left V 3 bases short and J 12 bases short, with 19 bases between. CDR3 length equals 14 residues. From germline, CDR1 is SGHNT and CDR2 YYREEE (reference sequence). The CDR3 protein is CASSSEADLRSQFF. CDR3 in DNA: TGTGCCAGCAGCTCGGAGGCGGACCTTAGGTCGCAGTTCTTC.

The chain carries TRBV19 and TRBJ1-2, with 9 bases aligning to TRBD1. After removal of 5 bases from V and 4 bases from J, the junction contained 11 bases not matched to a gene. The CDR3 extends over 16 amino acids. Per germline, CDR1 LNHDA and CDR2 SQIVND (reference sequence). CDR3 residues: CASSAADRGGGYGYTF. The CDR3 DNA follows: TGTGCCAGTAGTGCCGCGGACAGGGGAGGCGGCTATGGCTACACCTTC. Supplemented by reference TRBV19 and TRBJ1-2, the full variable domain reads DGGITQSPKYLFRKEGQNVTLSCEQNLNHDAMYWYRQDPGQGLRLIYYSQIVNDFQKGDIAEGYSVSREKKESFPLTVTSAQKNPTAFYLCASSAADRGGGYGYTFGSGTRLTVV.

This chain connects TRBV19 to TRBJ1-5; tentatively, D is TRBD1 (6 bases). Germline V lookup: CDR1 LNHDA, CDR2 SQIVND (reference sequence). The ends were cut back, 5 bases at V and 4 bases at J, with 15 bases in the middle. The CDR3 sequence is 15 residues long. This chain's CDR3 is CASSFRTAKNQPQHF. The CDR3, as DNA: TGTGCCAGTAGTTTCCGGACAGCGAAAAATCAGCCCCAGCATTTT.

Here the CDR3 DNA reads TGTGCCAGCAGCAGACAGGTCGACACCATATATTTT. This sequence encodes CASSRQVDTIYF. The J gene is TRBJ1-3, the V gene TRBV7-9; possible D gene TRBD1, 6 bases. CDR3 size: 12 residues. Germline CDR1 and CDR2: SEHNR and FQNEAQ (reference sequence). Trimming removed 5 bases at V and 8 bases at J, with 10 bases between.

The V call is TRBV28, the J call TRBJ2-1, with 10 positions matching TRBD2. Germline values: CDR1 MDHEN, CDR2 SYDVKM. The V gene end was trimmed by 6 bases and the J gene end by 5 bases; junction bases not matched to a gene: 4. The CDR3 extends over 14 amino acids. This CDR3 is CASRGSGRDNEQFF. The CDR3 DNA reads TGTGCCAGCAGAGGAAGCGGGAGGGACAATGAGCAGTTCTTC.

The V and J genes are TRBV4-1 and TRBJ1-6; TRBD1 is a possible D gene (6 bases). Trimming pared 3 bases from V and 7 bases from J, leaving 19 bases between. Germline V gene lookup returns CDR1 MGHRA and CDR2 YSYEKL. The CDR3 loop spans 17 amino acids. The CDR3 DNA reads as TGCGCCAGCAGCCAGGACCCCGGGACACTGATCAATTCACCCCTCCACTTT. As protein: CASSQDPGTLINSPLHF.

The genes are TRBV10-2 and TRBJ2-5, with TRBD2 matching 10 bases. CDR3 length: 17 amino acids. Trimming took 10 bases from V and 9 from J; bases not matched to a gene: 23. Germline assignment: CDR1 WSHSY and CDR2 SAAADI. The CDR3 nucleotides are TGCGCCACCCAAGACATTGGAGCGGGGGGGCAAAGATCGGCCCAGTACTTC. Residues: CATQDIGAGGQRSAQYF.